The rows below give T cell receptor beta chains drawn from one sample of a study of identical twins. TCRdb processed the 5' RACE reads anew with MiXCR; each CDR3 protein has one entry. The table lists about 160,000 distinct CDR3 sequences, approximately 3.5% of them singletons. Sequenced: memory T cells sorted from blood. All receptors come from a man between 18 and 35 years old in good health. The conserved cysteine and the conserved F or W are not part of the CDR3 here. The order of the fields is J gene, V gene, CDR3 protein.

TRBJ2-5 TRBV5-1 ASSFGGGETQY
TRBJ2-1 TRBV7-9 ASTRGDEQF
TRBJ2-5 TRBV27 ASSWNQRRETQY
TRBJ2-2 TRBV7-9 ASSPPGWRTGELF
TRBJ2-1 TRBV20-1 SAMLRTSRDEQF
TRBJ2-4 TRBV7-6 ASSNRDKIQY
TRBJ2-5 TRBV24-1 ATSDFRGAFSPETQY
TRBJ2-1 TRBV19 ASSILLLAPEQF
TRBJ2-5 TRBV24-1 ATSEGQGVSETQY
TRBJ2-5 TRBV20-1 SLLTQETQY
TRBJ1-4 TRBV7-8 ASREDSNEKLF
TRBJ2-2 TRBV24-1 ATSDAGRIGELF
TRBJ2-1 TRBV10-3 AISESGNEQF
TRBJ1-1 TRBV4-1 ASSQLMGMGPDTEAF
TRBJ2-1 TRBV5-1 ASSDLTGNEQF
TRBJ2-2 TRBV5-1 ASSQGQGDSLNTGELF
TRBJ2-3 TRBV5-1 ASSLVSGGPTDTQY
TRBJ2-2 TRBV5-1 ASSFGLAGTGELF
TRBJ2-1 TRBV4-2 ASSQPGTSGRYEQF
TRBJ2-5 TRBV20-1 SAHAGRGKETQY
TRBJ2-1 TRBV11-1 ASSLGGTSGVSYNEQF
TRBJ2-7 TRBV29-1 SVETGQGVGEQY
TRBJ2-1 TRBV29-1 SVGLPKASNEQF
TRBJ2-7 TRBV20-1 SASRQVFSYEQY
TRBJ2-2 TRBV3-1 ASSQDGNTGELF
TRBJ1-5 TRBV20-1 SAPPAVPGGNQPQH
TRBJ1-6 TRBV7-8 ASSPIEGHGSPLH
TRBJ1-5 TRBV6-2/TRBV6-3 ASSYSDITQPQH
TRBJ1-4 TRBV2 ASRSDRGQNEKLF
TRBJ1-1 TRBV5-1 ASSLVPGQGLNTEAF
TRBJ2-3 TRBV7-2 ASSLIGGRVSTDTQY
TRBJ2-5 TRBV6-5 ASSYAEGTATQY
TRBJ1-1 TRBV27 ASSLVRDTEAF
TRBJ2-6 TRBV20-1 SARDIRFGANVLT
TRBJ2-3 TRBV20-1 SVEGQGDAGTSTDTQY
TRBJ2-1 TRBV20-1 SASGRAANEQF
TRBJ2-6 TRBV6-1 ASRSTTAGANVLT
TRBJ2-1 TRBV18 ASSQVAGDYNEQF
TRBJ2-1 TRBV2 ASSEIHEQF
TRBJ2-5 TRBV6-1 ASRGVRGGETQY
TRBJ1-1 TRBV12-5 ASGLRSFTEAF
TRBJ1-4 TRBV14 ASSPRLSRATNEKLF
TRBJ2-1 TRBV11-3 ASSPSRGGQQF
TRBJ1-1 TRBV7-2 ASSNQQKPAF
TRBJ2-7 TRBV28 ASSYRQGVTYEQY
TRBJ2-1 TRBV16 ASSQGLAAF
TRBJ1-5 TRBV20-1 SAQEAVNQPQH
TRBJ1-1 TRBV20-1 SVSPLTSTEAF
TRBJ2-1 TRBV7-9 ASSLAESNEQF
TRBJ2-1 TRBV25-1 AIQTSGIYNEQF
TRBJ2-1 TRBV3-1 ASSQGVLLYNEQF
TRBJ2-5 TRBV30 AWSGDLGTQY
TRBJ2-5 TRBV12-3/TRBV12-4 ASRKGLAGEVETQY
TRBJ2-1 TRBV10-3 AISGDGTYNEQF
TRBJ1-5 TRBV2 ASRLQGYSNQPQH
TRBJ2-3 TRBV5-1 ASSLAGTDTQY
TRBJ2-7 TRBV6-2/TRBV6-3 ASSYSWVQTEQY
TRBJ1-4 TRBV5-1 ASSPTLSTTNEKLF